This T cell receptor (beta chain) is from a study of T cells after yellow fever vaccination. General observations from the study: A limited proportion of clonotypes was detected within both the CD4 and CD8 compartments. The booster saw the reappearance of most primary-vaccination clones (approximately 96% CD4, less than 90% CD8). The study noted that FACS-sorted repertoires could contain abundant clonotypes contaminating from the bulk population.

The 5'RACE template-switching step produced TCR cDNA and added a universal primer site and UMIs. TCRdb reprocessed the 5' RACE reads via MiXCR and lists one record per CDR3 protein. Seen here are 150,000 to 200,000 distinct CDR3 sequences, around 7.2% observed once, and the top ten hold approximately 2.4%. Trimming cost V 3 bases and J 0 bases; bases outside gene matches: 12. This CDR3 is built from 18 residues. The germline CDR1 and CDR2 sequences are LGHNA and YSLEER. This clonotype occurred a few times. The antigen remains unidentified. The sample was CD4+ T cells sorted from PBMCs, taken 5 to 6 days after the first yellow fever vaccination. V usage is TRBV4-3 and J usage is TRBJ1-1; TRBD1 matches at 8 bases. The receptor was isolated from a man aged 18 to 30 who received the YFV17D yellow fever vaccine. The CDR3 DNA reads TGCGCCAGCAGCCAGAGGACAGGGCCAGTCGGGATGAACACTGAAGCTTTCTTT. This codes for CASSQRTGPVGMNTEAFF.